This T cell receptor (beta chain) was recorded in a study of blood T cells in healthy people across ages. Through a sample-barcoded 5' primer and a J-beta primer mix, a second PCR was run for roughly 6 to 12 cycles. Every cDNA molecule carried a tag from a template-switch adaptor bearing 12 random nucleotides. Every sample returned 2.5 million or more CDR3-containing paired-end reads. TCRdb independently ran MiXCR on the 5' RACE reads; one entry per CDR3 protein. The sample includes about 1.4 million distinct CDR3 sequences, approximately 59% of them seen just once. Looked up from germline, CDR1 is SGHDN and CDR2 is FVKESK. V lost 3 bases and J lost 5, with 19 bases in between. The length of the CDR3 is 17 residues.

Material: blood. The sequence derives from a man aged 18 to 30 in good health. The V and J genes are TRBV14 and TRBJ2-2, with D tentatively TRBD1 or TRBD2 (5 bases each). CDR3 in amino acids: CASSHGGVPRGTGELFF. CDR3 DNA sequence: TGTGCCAGCAGCCACGGAGGAGTCCCGAGGGGTACCGGGGAGCTGTTTTTT.